These 16 T cell receptor beta chains originate from one sample sequenced in a study of cytomegalovirus exposure and HLA in healthy donors. Researchers ran the PCR with 60 Vbeta and 13 Jbeta primers. Sequencing was performed with immunoSEQ multiplex PCR; in TCRdb, only in-frame clones are kept and a portion is missing. The sample includes 150,000 to 250,000 clones, roughly 85% seen only once; the top ten take around 2.3%. Sequenced: PBMCs. Every receptor here comes from a woman aged 50 to 60 in good health and CMV-seronegative.

The V call is TRBV4-1, the J call TRBJ2-7, with 11 bases identical to TRBD2. Germline CDR1 reads MGHRA; CDR2 reads YSYEKL. There are 15 residues in the CDR3. J lost 3 bases, V lost 1 base, and 2 bases had no gene match. The CDR3 here is CASSQAGTSGYEQYF. The CDR3 nucleotides read TGCGCCAGCAGCCAAGCCGGGACTAGCGGCTACGAGCAGTACTTC.

CDR3 loop: CASSLRRGADTQYF. The CDR3 DNA reads as TGTGCCAGCAGTTTAAGGCGGGGCGCAGATACGCAGTATTTT. The chain uses TRBV28 and TRBJ2-3; maybe TRBD2 (6 bases). The CDR3 runs 14 residues. V lost 2 bases and J 4 bases, leaving 10 bases between the germline ends. Germline V gene lookup returns CDR1 MDHEN and CDR2 SYDVKM.

This chain uses TRBV19 with TRBJ1-5; a weak D match, TRBD1 (6 bases). Germline-derived CDR1 and CDR2 are LNHDA and SQIVND (reference sequence). This CDR3 is 13 amino acids long. Trimming pared 8 bases from V and 2 bases from J, leaving 10 bases between. CDR3 residues: CASGRTGNQPQHF. The CDR3 bases are TGTGCCAGTGGCCGGACAGGCAATCAGCCCCAGCATTTT.

With regard to this clone: A read error may account for a junction end that differs from germline. The rearrangement links TRBV7-9 to TRBJ1-1; TRBD1 agrees at 7 bases. Germline lookup yields CDR1 SEHNR and CDR2 FQNEAQ (reference sequence). The CDR3 has 15 amino acids. The chain's CDR3 is CASSQLQGMNAEAFF. The CDR3 DNA follows: TGTGCCAGCAGCCAATTACAGGGGATGAACGCTGAAGCTTTCTTT. The whole variable domain, filled in from reference TRBV7-9 and TRBJ1-1, reads DTGVSQNPRHKITKRGQNVTFRCDPISEHNRLYWYRQTLGQGPEFLTYFQNEAQLEKSRLLSDRFSAERPKGSFSTLEIQRTEQGDSAMYLCASSQLQGMNAEAFFGQGTRLTVV.

The rearrangement uses TRBV27 and TRBJ2-3; D is perhaps TRBD1 (5 bases). The CDR3 has 15 amino acids. Germline V lookup: CDR1 MNHEY, CDR2 SMNVEV (reference sequence). The V end was cut by 3 bases, the J end by 0 bases, with 10 bases between. The CDR3 DNA sequence: TGTGCCAGCAGTTTTTCGACAGCGAGCACAGATACGCAGTATTTT. It specifies CASSFSTASTDTQYF.

The V gene is TRBV28, the J gene TRBJ2-3; weak D call: TRBD1 (6 bases). V shed 7 bases and J shed 0 bases, with 11 bases lying between them. The CDR3 runs 14 residues. Germline V lookup: CDR1 MDHEN, CDR2 SYDVKM. This chain's CDR3 is CASTAGASTDTQYF. CDR3 in DNA: TGTGCCAGCACCGCAGGGGCCAGCACAGATACGCAGTATTTT.

This rearrangement joins TRBV6-5 to TRBJ2-3; 8 bases match TRBD2. The V gene's germline CDR1 is MNHEY and CDR2 SVGAGI. This CDR3 is built from 13 residues. The V gene end was trimmed by 8 bases and the J gene end by 9 bases; junction bases not matched to a gene: 10. The CDR3 sequence: CASSGGIRGTQYF. In DNA, the CDR3 is TGTGCCAGCTCGGGAGGGATACGAGGAACGCAGTATTTT.

This chain uses TRBV27 with TRBJ1-2; 11 bases are a match to TRBD1. The CDR3 extends over 16 amino acids. Trimming at V came to 4 bases and at J to 4 bases, leaving 8 bases not matched to a gene. Per germline, CDR1 MNHEY and CDR2 SMNVEV (reference sequence). The CDR3 loop reads CASSSWTGGETYGYTF. The CDR3 DNA reads TGTGCCAGCAGTTCATGGACAGGGGGCGAAACCTATGGCTACACCTTC.

This clone has only one observation. The chain uses TRBV28 and TRBJ2-4, with 15 bases lining up with TRBD2. V shed 7 bases, J shed 12 bases, and the junction held 7 bases outside the gene matches. The CDR3 consists of 14 residues. The V gene's germline CDR1 is MDHEN and CDR2 SYDVKM. Written as DNA, the CDR3 is TGTGCCAGCACCAAGGGGACTAGCGGGAGGCCTCAGTACTTC. Amino acid sequence: CASTKGTSGRPQYF.

In this sample, this clone turned up once. V usage is TRBV2 and J usage is TRBJ2-7, with 11 bases aligning to TRBD1. The J segment lost 6 bases and the V segment lost 6 bases, leaving 4 bases of the junction unmatched. Germline V lookup: CDR1 SNHLY, CDR2 FYNNEI. The CDR3 spans 13 residues. CDR3 in amino acids: CASRGQGGREQYF. CDR3 nucleotide sequence: TGTGCCAGCAGGGGACAGGGGGGTCGCGAGCAGTACTTC.

The chain carries TRBV27 and TRBJ2-3, with D unclear. CDR3 size: 13 residues. Germline loops: CDR1 MNHEY, CDR2 SMNVEV (reference sequence). Trimming removed 2 bases from V and 2 bases from J, with 5 bases in between. Here the CDR3 reads CASSLINTDTQYF. The CDR3 coding sequence is TGTGCCAGCAGTTTAATCAACACAGATACGCAGTATTTT.

The chain has TRBV7-2 and TRBJ1-1, with no clear D. Per germline, CDR1 SGHTA and CDR2 FQGNSA. There are 13 residues in the CDR3. V shed 2 bases and J shed 1 base, with 5 bases lying between them. CDR3 sequence reads: CASSLHGNTEAFF. As DNA, the CDR3 is TGTGCCAGCAGCTTACACGGGAACACTGAAGCTTTCTTT.

Only one count was recorded for this clone. The V call is TRBV5-1, the J call TRBJ2-1, with a possible D match to TRBD1 (5 bases). V lost 6 bases and J lost 0, with 13 bases in between. CDR1 is SGHRS, CDR2 YFSETQ, per germline. The CDR3 totals 15 residues. This chain's CDR3 is CASTSGDSSYNEQFF. The CDR3 bases are TGCGCCAGCACGAGTGGTGACAGCTCCTACAATGAGCAGTTCTTC.

The chain recombines TRBV11-2 with TRBJ2-1, with D possibly matching TRBD2 (5 bases). In germline, CDR1 is SGHAT, CDR2 FQNNGV. Deletions cut 5 bases from V and 9 bases from J, with 5 bases between. The CDR3 has 10 amino acids. The CDR3 DNA reads as TGTGCCAGCAGCACTAGTGAGCAGTTCTTC. Amino acids: CASSTSEQFF.

The chain joins TRBV9 to TRBJ2-5, with TRBD1 identical over 9 bases. The end of the DNA aligns better with TRBJ2-7, so the J call may be wrong. Germline V gene sequence: CDR1 SGDLS, CDR2 YYNGEE. The CDR3 extends over 15 amino acids. As DNA, the CDR3 is TGTGCCAGCAGCGTCTACGGGACAGGGTCCTACGAGCAGTACTTC. Its protein is CASSVYGTGSYEQYF.

The CDR3 nucleotides are TGTGCCAGCAGCCAGCATCAGGCCGCGAACACCGGGGAGCTGTTTTTT. It is translated as CASSQHQAANTGELFF. The V call is TRBV7-9, the J call TRBJ2-2; no clear D. The CDR3 contains 16 residues. Looked up from germline, CDR1 is SEHNR and CDR2 is FQNEAQ (reference sequence). The V end lost 5 bases, the J end lost 0 bases, and 13 bases lay between the germline ends. The whole variable domain, filled in from reference TRBV7-9 and TRBJ2-2, reads DTGVSQNPRHKITKRGQNVTFRCDPISEHNRLYWYRQTLGQGPEFLTYFQNEAQLEKSRLLSDRFSAERPKGSFSTLEIQRTEQGDSAMYLCASSQHQAANTGELFFGEGSRLTVL.